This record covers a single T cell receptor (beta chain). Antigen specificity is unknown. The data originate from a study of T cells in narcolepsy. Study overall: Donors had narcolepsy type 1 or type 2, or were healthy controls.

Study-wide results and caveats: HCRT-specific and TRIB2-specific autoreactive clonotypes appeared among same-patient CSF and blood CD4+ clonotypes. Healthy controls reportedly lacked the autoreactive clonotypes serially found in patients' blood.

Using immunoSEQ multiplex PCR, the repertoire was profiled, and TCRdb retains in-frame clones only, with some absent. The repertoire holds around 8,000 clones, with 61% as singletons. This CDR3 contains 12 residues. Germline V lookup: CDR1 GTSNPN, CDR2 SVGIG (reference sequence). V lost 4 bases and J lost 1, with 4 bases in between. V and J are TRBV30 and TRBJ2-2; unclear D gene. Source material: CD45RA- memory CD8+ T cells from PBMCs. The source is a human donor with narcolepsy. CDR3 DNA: TGTGCCTGGAACGGGAACACCGGGGAGCTGTTTTTT. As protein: CAWNGNTGELFF.